The source of this TCR beta chain is a study of T cell repertoires in cytomegalovirus infection. Looking at the study overall: The authors relied on CMV epitopes, both recently identified HLA-C-restricted and well-studied HLA-B-restricted. From public TCR beta signatures came an indication of both CMV infection and matching HLA type. Study outcomes and limitations: Frequencies of public TCR beta families were cumulated, and this identified carriers of CMV plus the relevant HLA. Ex vivo responses were dominated by HLA-C-restricted CMV-specific TCR beta clonotypes.

TCRdb reprocessed the reads via MiXCR and lists one record per CDR3 protein. The sample lists roughly 860,000 distinct CDR3 sequences, roughly 33% seen once, with around 12% in the top ten. This clonotype was observed many times. Its antigen is not known. The germline gives CDR1 SGHTA, CDR2 FQGNSA. The CDR3 is 14 amino acids. V gave up 5 bases and J gave up 8 bases; unmatched junction bases: 10. The clonotype was recovered from a human donor in good health (CMV status not recorded). Some clones in this sample may be carry-over from other donors' samples. The sequenced sample was cultured CD8+ T cells from PBMCs, obtained from culture after CMV antigen stimulation. This chain joins TRBV7-2 and TRBJ1-1; 8 bases are a match to TRBD1. The CDR3 nucleotides are TGTGCCAGCAGCCAAATGGACAGGGACTCAGAAGCTTTCTTT. Translation: CASSQMDRDSEAFF.